This section outlines one T cell receptor (beta chain) sequence together with its context. Sequenced by immunoSEQ multiplex PCR; TCRdb stores in-frame clones only, minus some. The table includes roughly 160,000 clones, 79% detected once. This entry comes from a study of blood T cell repertoires in COVID-19. This CDR3 spans 14 amino acids. The J segment lost 7 bases and the V segment lost 6 bases, leaving 7 bases of the junction unmatched. Germline CDR1 MNHEY, CDR2 SVGAGI. A Seattle source enrolled patients during active infection and followed them longitudinally. The sequence came from a woman between 55 and 75 years old with COVID-19, enrolled during active disease. The chain combines TRBV6-5 with TRBJ1-4; TRBD1 matches 8 bases. Sequenced input: peripheral blood. The CDR3 loop is CASSLTGVSEKLFF. CDR3 DNA sequence: TGTGCCAGCAGCCTGACAGGGGTTAGTGAAAAACTGTTTTTT.